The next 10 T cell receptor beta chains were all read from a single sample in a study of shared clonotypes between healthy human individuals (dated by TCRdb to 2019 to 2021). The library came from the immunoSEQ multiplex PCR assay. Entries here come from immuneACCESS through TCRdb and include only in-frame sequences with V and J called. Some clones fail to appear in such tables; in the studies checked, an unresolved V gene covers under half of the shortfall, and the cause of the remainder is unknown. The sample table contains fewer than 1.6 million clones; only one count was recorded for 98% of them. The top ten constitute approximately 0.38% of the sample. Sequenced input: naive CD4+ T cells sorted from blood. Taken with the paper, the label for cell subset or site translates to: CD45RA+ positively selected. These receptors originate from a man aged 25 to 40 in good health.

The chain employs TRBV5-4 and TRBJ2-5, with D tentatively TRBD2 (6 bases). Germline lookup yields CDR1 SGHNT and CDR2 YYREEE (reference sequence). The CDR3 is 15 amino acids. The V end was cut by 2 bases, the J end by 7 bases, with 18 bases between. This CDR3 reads CASSFAGSHGGTQYF. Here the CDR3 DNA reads TGTGCCAGCAGCTTCGCAGGGTCTCACGGGGGGACCCAGTACTTC.

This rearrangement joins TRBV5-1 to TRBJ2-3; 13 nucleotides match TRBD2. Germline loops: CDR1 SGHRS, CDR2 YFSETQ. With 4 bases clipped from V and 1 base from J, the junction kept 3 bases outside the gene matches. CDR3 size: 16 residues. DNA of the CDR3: TGCGCCAGCAGCGGGGGACTAGCGGGACGCACAGATACGCAGTATTTT. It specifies CASSGGLAGRTDTQYF.

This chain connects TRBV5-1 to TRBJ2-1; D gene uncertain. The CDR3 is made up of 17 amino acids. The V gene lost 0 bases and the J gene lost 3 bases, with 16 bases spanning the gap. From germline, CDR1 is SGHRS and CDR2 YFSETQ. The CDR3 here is CASSLVAGGTIYNEQFF. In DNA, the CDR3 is TGCGCCAGCAGCTTGGTGGCTGGCGGCACTATCTACAATGAGCAGTTCTTC. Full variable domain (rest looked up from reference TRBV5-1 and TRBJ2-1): KAGVTQTPRYLIKTRGQQVTLSCSPISGHRSVSWYQQTPGQGLQFLFEYFSETQRNKGNFPGRFSGRQFSNSRSEMNVSTLELGDSALYLCASSLVAGGTIYNEQFFGPGTRLTVL.

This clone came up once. The CDR3 sequence is CASSPGGAKTYNEQFF. The CDR3 nucleotides read TGTGCCAGCTCACCAGGTGGGGCCAAAACCTACAATGAGCAGTTCTTC. The rearrangement joins TRBV18 to TRBJ2-1; D possibly corresponds to TRBD1 (5 bases). Germline V gives CDR1 KGHSH, CDR2 LQKENI. Trimming took 2 bases from V and 2 from J, leaving 13 bases between them. This CDR3 contains 16 residues.

CDR3 coding DNA: TGCGCCAGCAGCCAAGACCGATTTGCAGCCTACAATGAGCAGTTCTTC. It translates to CASSQDRFAAYNEQFF. The chain is built from TRBV4-3 and TRBJ2-1; D is ambiguous. CDR1 and CDR2 (germline): LGHNA, YSLEER. Trimming shortened V by 0 bases and J by 2 bases, and 11 bases separated the two germline ends. The CDR3 sequence is 16 residues long.

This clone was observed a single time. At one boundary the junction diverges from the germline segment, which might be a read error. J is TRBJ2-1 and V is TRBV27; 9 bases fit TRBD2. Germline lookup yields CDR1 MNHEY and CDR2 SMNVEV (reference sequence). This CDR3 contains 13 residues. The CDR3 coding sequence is TGTGCCAGCAGTATATCGCCGGGACTAGCTTTTGTCTTC. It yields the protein CASSISPGLAFVF.

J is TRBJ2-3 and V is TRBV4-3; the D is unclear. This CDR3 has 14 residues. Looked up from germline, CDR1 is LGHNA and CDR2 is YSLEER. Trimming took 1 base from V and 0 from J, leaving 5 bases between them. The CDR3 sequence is CASSQAVSTDTQYF. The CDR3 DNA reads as TGCGCCAGCAGCCAAGCGGTTAGCACAGATACGCAGTATTTT.

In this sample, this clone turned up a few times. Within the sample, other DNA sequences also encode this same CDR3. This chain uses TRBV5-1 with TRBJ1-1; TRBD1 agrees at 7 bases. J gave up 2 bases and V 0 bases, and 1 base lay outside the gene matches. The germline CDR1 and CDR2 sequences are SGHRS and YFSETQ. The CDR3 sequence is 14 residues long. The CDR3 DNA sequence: TGCGCCAGCAGCTTGGACAGGGGAAACACTGAAGCTTTCTTT. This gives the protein CASSLDRGNTEAFF.

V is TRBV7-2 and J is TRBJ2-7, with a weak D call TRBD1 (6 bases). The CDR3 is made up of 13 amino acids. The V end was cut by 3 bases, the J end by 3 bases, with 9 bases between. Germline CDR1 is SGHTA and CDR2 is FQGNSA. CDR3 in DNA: TGTGCCAGCAGCTTTCGGACAGACTACGAGCAGTACTTC. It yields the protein CASSFRTDYEQYF.

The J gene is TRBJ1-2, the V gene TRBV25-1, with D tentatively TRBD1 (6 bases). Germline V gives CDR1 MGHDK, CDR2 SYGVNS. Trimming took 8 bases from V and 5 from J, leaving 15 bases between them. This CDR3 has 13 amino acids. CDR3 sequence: CASSSDRSYGYTF. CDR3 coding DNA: TGTGCCAGCTCCTCGGACAGATCGTATGGCTACACCTTC.